These 14 T cell receptor beta chains came from one sample sequenced in a study of T cell responses to AZD1222 COVID-19 vaccine. Some clones are missing from TCRdb's copy, which holds only in-frame ones; the method was immunoSEQ multiplex PCR. The sample consists of just under 80,000 clones, roughly 90% of them appearing once. The sequenced sample was peripheral blood, obtained 28 days after the second AZD1222 dose. The receptors were gathered from an adult who received the AZD1222 COVID-19 vaccine.

This clone occurred a few times. This chain links TRBV2 with TRBJ2-7; the match to TRBD2 covers 7 bases. The ends lost 8 bases at V and 3 bases at J; junction bases unmatched: 4. The CDR3 contains 12 residues. The germline V gene encodes CDR1 SNHLY and CDR2 FYNNEI. The CDR3 DNA reads TGTGCCAGCCTACGGGGGGTCTACGAGCAGTACTTC. This sequence encodes CASLRGVYEQYF.

The chain uses TRBV27 and TRBJ1-5; no reliable D call. V was clipped by 2 bases and J by 9 bases, with 11 bases between them. The CDR3 runs 13 residues. Germline V gives CDR1 MNHEY, CDR2 SMNVEV (reference sequence). CDR3 region: CASSLTLDLPQHF. The CDR3 bases are TGTGCCAGCAGTTTAACCCTGGATCTGCCCCAGCATTTT.

The rearrangement links TRBV9 to TRBJ2-5, with 8 bases matching TRBD1. Unmatched junction bases numbered 21, after V lost 2 bases and J lost 0 bases. Germline CDR1 reads SGDLS; CDR2 reads YYNGEE. This CDR3 has 21 amino acids. The CDR3 sequence is CASSVTSPRDRRHSYQETQYF. The CDR3 DNA sequence: TGTGCCAGCAGCGTCACATCGCCCCGGGACAGGCGACACTCGTACCAAGAGACCCAGTACTTC.

The genes are TRBV28 and TRBJ1-3; D unclear. CDR1 is MDHEN and CDR2 is SYDVKM in the germline V gene. There are 14 residues in the CDR3. The V and J ends lost 0 bases and 0 bases respectively, with 3 bases between them. The DNA of the CDR3 is TGTGCCAGCAGTTTATGGTACTCTGGAAACACCATATATTTT. Its protein product is CASSLWYSGNTIYF.

The rearrangement joins TRBV19 to TRBJ1-1, with 7 bases aligning to TRBD1. The length of the CDR3 is 15 residues. V dropped 8 bases and J dropped 5; count of bases not matched to a gene: 14. Germline V gene data show CDR1 as LNHDA and CDR2 as SQIVND (reference sequence). The CDR3 region has the DNA TGTGCCAGTCGTGGACAGGCTTGGGAGGCAACTGAAGCTTTCTTT. It specifies CASRGQAWEATEAFF.

The J gene is TRBJ2-3, the V gene TRBV27, with 9 bases lining up with TRBD2. This CDR3 has 18 amino acids. With 2 bases clipped from V and 1 base from J, the junction kept 10 bases outside the gene matches. Germline CDR1 is MNHEY and CDR2 is SMNVEV (reference sequence). CDR3 nucleotides: TGTGCCAGCAGTTTAAAGGGGACTAGCAGGTTGGGCACAGATACGCAGTATTTT. Its translation is CASSLKGTSRLGTDTQYF.

This clone was counted once. This rearrangement joins TRBV30 to TRBJ1-1; D call uncertain. The CDR3 is 14 amino acids. Trimming removed 0 bases at V and 1 base at J, with 9 bases between. The germline V gene has CDR1 GTSNPN and CDR2 SVGIG (reference sequence). CDR3 nucleotides: TGTGCCTGGAGTGTACGGATATCGAACACTGAAGCTTTCTTT. The encoded protein is CAWSVRISNTEAFF.

V gene TRBV5-1 combines with J gene TRBJ1-6, with TRBD1 identical over 10 bases. Germline-derived CDR1 and CDR2 are SGHRS and YFSETQ. The CDR3 runs 15 residues. V gave up 0 bases and J gave up 9 bases; unmatched junction bases: 3. For the CDR3, the DNA is TGCGCCAGCAGCTTGGGACAGGGGGCTGGTTCACCCCTCCACTTT. Translated, it gives CASSLGQGAGSPLHF.

The V and J genes are TRBV11-2 and TRBJ2-1; a weak D match, TRBD2 (6 bases). The CDR3 has 15 residues. V lost 3 bases and J 7 bases, leaving 16 bases between the germline ends. The germline CDR1 and CDR2 sequences are SGHAT and FQNNGV. The CDR3 loop reads CASSFTGPGGNEQFF. For the CDR3, the DNA is TGTGCCAGCAGCTTTACCGGCCCCGGAGGGAATGAGCAGTTCTTC. The whole variable domain, remainder taken from reference TRBV11-2 and TRBJ2-1, is EAGVAQSPRYKIIEKRQSVAFWCNPISGHATLYWYQQILGQGPKLLIQFQNNGVVDDSQLPKDRFSAERLKGVDSTLKIQPAKLEDSAVYLCASSFTGPGGNEQFFGPGTRLTVL.

The V gene is TRBV6-5, the J gene TRBJ1-2; 8 bases are a match to TRBD1. The V and J ends lost 2 bases and 8 bases, in that order; junction bases with no gene match: 13. The CDR3 is 16 amino acids. Germline CDR1 MNHEY, CDR2 SVGAGI. Written as DNA, the CDR3 is TGTGCCAGCAGTTACGGGACAGGCGCCTCTCTAGGGGGCTACACCTTC. Its protein is CASSYGTGASLGGYTF.

The V gene is TRBV18, the J gene TRBJ2-7; 11 positions match TRBD2. Germline CDR1 and CDR2: KGHSH and LQKENI. The CDR3 length is 15 residues. J was trimmed by 5 bases and V by 2 bases; bases with no gene match: 5. The CDR3 loop is CASSPELAGVNEQYF. The CDR3 DNA is TGTGCCAGCTCACCAGAACTAGCGGGAGTCAACGAGCAGTACTTC.

The V and J genes are TRBV6-5 and TRBJ1-2, with 7 nucleotides matching TRBD1. The trim removed 6 bases at V and 5 bases at J, leaving 9 bases unmatched. The CDR3 is 14 amino acids. From germline, CDR1 is MNHEY and CDR2 SVGAGI. This CDR3 reads CASSSTGDRYGYTF. Written as DNA, the CDR3 is TGTGCCAGCAGCAGTACAGGGGACCGGTATGGCTACACCTTC.

This sequence joins TRBV5-4 and TRBJ2-1; tentative D call: TRBD2 (5 bases). This CDR3 is 13 amino acids long. Per the germline V gene, CDR1 is SGHNT and CDR2 is YYREEE (reference sequence). V was pared by 7 bases and J by 7 bases, with 15 bases between. The CDR3 here is CASPNPEGNEQFF. The DNA of the CDR3 is TGTGCCAGCCCTAATCCCGAGGGTAATGAGCAGTTCTTC.

This chain uses TRBV9 with TRBJ2-3; 11 bases match TRBD2. CDR3 length equals 16 residues. After removal of 1 base from V and 1 base from J, the junction contained 2 bases not matched to a gene. The germline V gene encodes CDR1 SGDLS and CDR2 YYNGEE. This CDR3 is CASSVILAGGTDTQYF. CDR3 in DNA: TGTGCCAGCAGCGTAATACTAGCGGGAGGCACAGATACGCAGTATTTT.